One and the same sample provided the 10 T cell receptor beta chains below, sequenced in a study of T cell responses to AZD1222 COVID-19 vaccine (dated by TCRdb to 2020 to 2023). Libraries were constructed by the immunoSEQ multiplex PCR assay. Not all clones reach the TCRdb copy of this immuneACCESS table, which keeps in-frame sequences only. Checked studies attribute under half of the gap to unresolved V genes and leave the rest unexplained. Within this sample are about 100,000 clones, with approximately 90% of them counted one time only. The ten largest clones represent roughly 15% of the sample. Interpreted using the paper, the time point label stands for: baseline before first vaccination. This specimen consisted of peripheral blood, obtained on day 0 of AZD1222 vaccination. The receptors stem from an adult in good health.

The CDR3 reads CASSLNQGSAATNEKLFF. CDR3 sequence (DNA): TGTGCCAGCTCACTTAATCAGGGTTCGGCAGCAACTAATGAAAAACTGTTTTTT. The chain links TRBV18 to TRBJ1-4; weak D call: TRBD1 (5 bases). Germline values: CDR1 KGHSH, CDR2 LQKENI. The CDR3 is made up of 18 amino acids. Trimming cost V 4 bases and J 0 bases, with 18 bases left between them.

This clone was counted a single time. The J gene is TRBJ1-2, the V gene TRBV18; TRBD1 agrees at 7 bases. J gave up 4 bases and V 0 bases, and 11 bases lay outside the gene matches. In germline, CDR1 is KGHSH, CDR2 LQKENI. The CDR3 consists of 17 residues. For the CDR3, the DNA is TGTGCCAGCTCACCACCGGCAGGGACAGTCTCACTCTATGGCTACACCTTC. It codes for CASSPPAGTVSLYGYTF.

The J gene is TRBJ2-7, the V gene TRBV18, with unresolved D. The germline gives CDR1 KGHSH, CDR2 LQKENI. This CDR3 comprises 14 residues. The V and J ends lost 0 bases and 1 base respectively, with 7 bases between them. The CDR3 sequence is CASSPPGRSYEQYF. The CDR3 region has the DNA TGTGCCAGCTCACCACCAGGGCGTTCCTACGAGCAGTACTTC.

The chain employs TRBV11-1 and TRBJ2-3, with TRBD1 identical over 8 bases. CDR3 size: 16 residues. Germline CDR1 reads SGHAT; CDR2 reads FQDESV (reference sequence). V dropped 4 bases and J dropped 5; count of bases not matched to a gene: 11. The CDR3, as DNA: TGTGCCAGCAGCTCGACGGACAGGGCCGGGGGAGATACGCAGTATTTT. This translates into CASSSTDRAGGDTQYF.

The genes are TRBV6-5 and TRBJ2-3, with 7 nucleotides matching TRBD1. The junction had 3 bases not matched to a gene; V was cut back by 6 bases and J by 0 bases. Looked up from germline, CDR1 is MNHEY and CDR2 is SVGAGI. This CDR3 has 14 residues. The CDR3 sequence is CASRTGPSTDTQYF. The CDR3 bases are TGTGCCAGCAGGACAGGGCCTAGCACAGATACGCAGTATTTT.

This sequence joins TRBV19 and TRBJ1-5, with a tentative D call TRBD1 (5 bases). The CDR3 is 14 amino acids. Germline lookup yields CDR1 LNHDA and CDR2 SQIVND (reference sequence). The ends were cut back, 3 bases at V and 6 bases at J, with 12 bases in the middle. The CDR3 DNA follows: TGTGCCAGTAGTATCCCCCCAGGGAGTCAGCCCCAGCATTTT. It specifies CASSIPPGSQPQHF.

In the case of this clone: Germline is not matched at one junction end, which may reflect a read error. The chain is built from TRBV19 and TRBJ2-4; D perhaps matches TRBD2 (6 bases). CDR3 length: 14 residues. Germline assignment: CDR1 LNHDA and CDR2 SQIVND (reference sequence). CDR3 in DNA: TGTGCCAGTAGTATAGGGGACTTGGGGGGTCCTTTGGACTTC. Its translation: CASSIGDLGGPLDF.

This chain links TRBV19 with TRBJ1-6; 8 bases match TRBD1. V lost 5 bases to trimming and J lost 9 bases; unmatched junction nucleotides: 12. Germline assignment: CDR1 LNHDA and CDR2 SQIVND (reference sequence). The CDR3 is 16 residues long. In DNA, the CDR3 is TGTGCCAGTAGTCCGCGCTCGACAGGGGAGGGTTCACCCCTCCACTTT. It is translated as CASSPRSTGEGSPLHF.

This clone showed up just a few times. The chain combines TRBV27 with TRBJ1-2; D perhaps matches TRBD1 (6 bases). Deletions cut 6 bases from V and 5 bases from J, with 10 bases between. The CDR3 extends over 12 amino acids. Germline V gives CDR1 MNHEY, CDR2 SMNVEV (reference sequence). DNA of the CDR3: TGTGCCAGCAGGATCGGACAGTATGGCTACACCTTC. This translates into CASRIGQYGYTF.

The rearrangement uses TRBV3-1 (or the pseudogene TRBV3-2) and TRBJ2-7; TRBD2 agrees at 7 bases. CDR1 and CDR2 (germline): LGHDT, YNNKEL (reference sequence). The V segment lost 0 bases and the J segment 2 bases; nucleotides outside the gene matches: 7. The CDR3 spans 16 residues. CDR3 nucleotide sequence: TGTGCCAGCAGCCAAGATCTTCCGGGACTAACCTACGAGCAGTACTTC. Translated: CASSQDLPGLTYEQYF.